This TCR beta chain was profiled in a study of blood T cells in healthy people across ages. This clonotype was counted between two and nine times. Its antigen is still unknown. Broader study findings: The long-lived group displayed more naive CD4+ cells, plus higher diversity, than the aged donors did.

Together with a sample-barcoded 5' primer, a J-beta primer mix was included in a second PCR lasting about 7 to 11 cycles. TCRdb independently ran MiXCR on the 5' RACE reads; one entry per CDR3 protein. The table records over 1,300,000 distinct CDR3 sequences, approximately 63% of them present only once. Input material: blood. The TCR comes from a man younger than 35 in good health.

CDR3: CASSFGTAAVYEQYF. The CDR3 bases are TGCGCCAGCAGCTTCGGAACAGCGGCCGTCTACGAGCAGTACTTC. The chain employs TRBV5-1 and TRBJ2-7; TRBD2 might be the D (5 bases). Trimming pared 2 bases from V and 3 bases from J, leaving 15 bases between. The CDR3 length is 15 residues. The germline CDR1 and CDR2 sequences are SGHRS and YFSETQ.